Following are 4 T cell receptor beta chains from one sample sequenced in a study of molecular identifiers for immune sequencing clone quantification. One entry per CDR3 protein, called by TCRdb with MiXCR from the PCR reads. This table holds 400,000 to 600,000 distinct CDR3 sequences, about 26% found once. Specimen: naive CD8+ T cells from blood, with Jurkat cell RNA spiked in. Subset reported: FACS-sorted CD8+CD4-CCR7+CD45RA+ naive T cells. These receptors all come from a human donor in good health. Some libraries in this study had Jurkat cell RNA spiked in.

Regarding this clonotype: Germline and junction disagree at one end, which may indicate a read error. The chain has TRBV4-1 and TRBJ2-7; a possible D gene is TRBD2 (5 bases). The germline CDR1 and CDR2 sequences are MGHRA and YSYEKL. The CDR3 is 17 residues long. For the CDR3, the DNA is TGCGCCAGCAGCCTCACACCATTTAGCGCCGTCTCCTACGAGCAGTCCTTC. Translated, it gives CASSLTPFSAVSYEQSF.

This clonotype was observed a few times. The rearrangement links TRBV24-1 to TRBJ2-7; D uncertain. The CDR3 totals 14 residues. Germline V gives CDR1 KGHDR, CDR2 SFDVKD. V lost 4 bases and J lost 1, with 10 bases in between. This CDR3 reads CATSDPKASYEQYF. In DNA form, the CDR3 reads TGTGCCACCAGTGACCCGAAAGCGTCCTACGAGCAGTACTTC.

The rearrangement links TRBV12-5 to TRBJ2-1; 7 bases map to TRBD2. The CDR3 is made up of 19 amino acids. The J segment lost 5 bases and the V segment lost 3 bases, leaving 19 bases of the junction unmatched. Germline V lookup: CDR1 LGHNT, CDR2 FRNRAP. The CDR3 here is CASGFTTGDYPPGDNEQFF. The CDR3 DNA reads TGTGCTAGTGGTTTTACTACGGGGGACTACCCCCCGGGAGACAATGAGCAGTTCTTC.

This clonotype was observed a few times. This chain uses TRBV14 with TRBJ1-6, with D perhaps matching TRBD1 (6 bases). Germline V gene sequence: CDR1 SGHDN, CDR2 FVKESK. This CDR3 has 15 amino acids. The V and J ends lost 1 base and 10 bases respectively, with 14 bases between them. The CDR3 nucleotides read TGTGCCAGCAGCCAAGTTTCAGGGGCATTCTCACCCCTCCACTTT. Translation: CASSQVSGAFSPLHF. Drawing the rest from reference TRBV14 and TRBJ1-6, the complete variable domain is EAGVTQFPSHSVIEKGQTVTLRCDPISGHDNLYWYRRVMGKEIKFLLHFVKESKQDESGMPNNRFLAERTGGTYSTLKVQPAELEDSGVYFCASSQVSGAFSPLHFGNGTRLTVT.